This TCR beta chain originates from a study of blood T cell repertoires in COVID-19. The V gene's germline CDR1 is MNHEY and CDR2 SVGEGT. The V and J ends lost 6 bases and 2 bases, in that order; junction bases with no gene match: 8. The CDR3 covers 16 residues. Authors' processing steps: Estimates of nucleated cell counts were drawn from the amplification of reference gene primers. The assay was immunoSEQ multiplex PCR, and TCRdb's table has in-frame clones only and misses some. That table is the source of V, J and clone size, and D and trimming were worked out from the DNA. This sample yields 71,000 or so clones, of which about nine tenths are seen a single time; approximately 15% belongs to the top ten.

Specimen: peripheral blood. The V call is TRBV6-2 or TRBV6-3, the J call TRBJ1-5; 9 bases align to TRBD1. The sequence came from an elderly man in a cohort sampled during active COVID-19. CDR3 in DNA: TGTGCCAGCAGCCTGGGACAGGGCAAGGGCAATCAGCCCCAGCATTTT. Translation: CASSLGQGKGNQPQHF.